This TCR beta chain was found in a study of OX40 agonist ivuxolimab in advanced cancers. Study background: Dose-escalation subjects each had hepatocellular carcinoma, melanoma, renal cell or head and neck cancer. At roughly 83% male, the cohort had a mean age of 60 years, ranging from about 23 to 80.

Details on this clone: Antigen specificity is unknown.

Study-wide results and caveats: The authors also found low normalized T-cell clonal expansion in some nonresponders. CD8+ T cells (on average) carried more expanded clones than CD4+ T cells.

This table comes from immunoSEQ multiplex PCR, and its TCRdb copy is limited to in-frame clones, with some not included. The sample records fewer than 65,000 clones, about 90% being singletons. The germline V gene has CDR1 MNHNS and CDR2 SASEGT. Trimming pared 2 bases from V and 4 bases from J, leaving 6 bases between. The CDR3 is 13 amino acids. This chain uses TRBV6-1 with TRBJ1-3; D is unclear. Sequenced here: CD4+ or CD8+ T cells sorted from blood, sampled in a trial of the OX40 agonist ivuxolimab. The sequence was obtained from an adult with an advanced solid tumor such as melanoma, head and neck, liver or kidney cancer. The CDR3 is CASSENEGNTIYF. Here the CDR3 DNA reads TGTGCCAGCAGTGAAAATGAGGGAAACACCATATATTTT.